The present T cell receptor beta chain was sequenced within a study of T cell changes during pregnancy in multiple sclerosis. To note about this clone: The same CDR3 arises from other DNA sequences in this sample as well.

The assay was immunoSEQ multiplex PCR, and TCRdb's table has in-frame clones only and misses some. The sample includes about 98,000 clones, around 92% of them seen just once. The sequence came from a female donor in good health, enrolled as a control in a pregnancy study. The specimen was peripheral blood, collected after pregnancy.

CDR3 in DNA: TGTGCCAGCAGCTTAGAGAATATTCAGGGCGGCTACACCTTC. It yields the protein CASSLENIQGGYTF. The V call is TRBV7-9, the J call TRBJ1-2; a possible D gene is TRBD1 (5 bases). Germline CDR1 reads SEHNR; CDR2 reads FQNEAQ (reference sequence). V was shortened by 1 base and J by 8 bases, with 14 bases between the two germline ends. The CDR3 has 14 residues.